This entry lists 10 T cell receptor beta chains sequenced from one sample in a study of PD-L1 blockade in urothelial cancer (dated by TCRdb to 2015 to 2018). The protocol used for the library was the immunoSEQ multiplex PCR assay. TCRdb holds this immuneACCESS table with in-frame rearrangements only. Some clones are missing; in checked studies, unresolved V genes explain under half, and the rest has no known cause. This sample holds roughly 56,000 clones; just over 85% were observed only once. Of the sample, around 20% is held by the ten largest clones. The intended sense of this specimen's time point label: pretreatment peripheral blood. Specimen: PBMCs, collected around atezolizumab (anti-PD-L1) treatment. The receptors here all came from a man in his sixties with urothelial cancer.

V and J are TRBV11-2 and TRBJ2-3; 12 nucleotides align to TRBD2. The germline V gene has CDR1 SGHAT and CDR2 FQNNGV. Unmatched junction bases numbered 11, after V lost 0 bases and J lost 10 bases. CDR3 size: 17 residues. The CDR3 loop reads CASSLDGETSGSLAQYF. CDR3 bases: TGTGCCAGCAGCTTAGACGGCGAGACTAGCGGGAGTTTGGCGCAGTATTTT.

This chain uses TRBV29-1 with TRBJ2-7, with 9 bases aligning to TRBD1. This CDR3 contains 15 residues. Trimming at V came to 6 bases and at J to 0 bases, leaving 9 bases not matched to a gene. CDR1 and CDR2 from the germline V gene are SQVTM and ANQGSEA. CDR3 loop: CSVDTGGPGSYEQYF. CDR3 coding DNA: TGCAGCGTAGATACAGGGGGCCCGGGCTCCTACGAGCAGTACTTC.

This chain links TRBV5-1 with TRBJ1-1; no definite D call. Trimming took off 5 bases at V and 1 base at J, with 12 bases between the two ends. This CDR3 is built from 14 residues. CDR1 is SGHRS and CDR2 is YFSETQ in the germline V gene. This CDR3 reads CASSLQSGNTEAFF. The DNA of the CDR3 is TGCGCCAGCAGTTTGCAGTCGGGGAACACTGAAGCTTTCTTT.

The chain joins TRBV7-2 to TRBJ2-7, with 8 bases that match TRBD1. CDR1 is SGHTA, CDR2 FQGNSA, per germline. The CDR3 runs to 16 residues. V shed 5 bases, J shed 3 bases, and the junction held 12 bases outside the gene matches. CDR3 in DNA: TGTGCCAGCAGCCTACAACCGGACAGGGTTGACTACGAGCAGTACTTC. This codes for CASSLQPDRVDYEQYF.

The rearrangement joins TRBV11-2 to TRBJ1-1; the match to TRBD1 covers 11 bases. V was clipped by 1 base and J by 8 bases; unmatched bases: 9. CDR3 length equals 16 residues. The germline V gene encodes CDR1 SGHAT and CDR2 FQNNGV. CDR3 amino acids: CASSLGLGQGGTEAFF. In DNA form, the CDR3 reads TGTGCCAGCAGCTTAGGCCTGGGACAGGGGGGGACCGAAGCTTTCTTT.

This clone was counted a single time. The chain links TRBV30 to TRBJ1-2; 9 bases line up with TRBD1. The CDR3 is 13 amino acids. V dropped 3 bases and J dropped 3; count of bases not matched to a gene: 2. Germline lookup yields CDR1 GTSNPN and CDR2 SVGIG (reference sequence). CDR3 amino acids: CAWRQGADYGYTF. DNA of the CDR3: TGTGCCTGGAGACAGGGGGCCGACTATGGCTACACCTTC.

The table lists this clone with a count of one. As DNA, the CDR3 is TGTGCCAGCAGCCCAGCGGGTAGGGGAAACACCATATATTTT. Protein sequence: CASSPAGRGNTIYF. The rearrangement links TRBV9 to TRBJ1-3; D is unclear. This CDR3 comprises 14 residues. V lost 4 bases to trimming and J lost 4 bases, with 12 bases between them. The germline V gene encodes CDR1 SGDLS and CDR2 YYNGEE.

The rearrangement uses TRBV5-1 and TRBJ2-3; TRBD2 is a possible D gene (6 bases). The CDR3 loop spans 14 amino acids. CDR1 is SGHRS and CDR2 is YFSETQ in the germline V gene. The V end was cut by 2 bases, the J end by 6 bases, with 13 bases between. CDR3 sequence reads: CASSFDTRGDTQYF. Written as DNA, the CDR3 is TGCGCCAGCAGCTTTGATACACGGGGGGATACGCAGTATTTT.

CDR3 amino acids: CASSLVSVGPYEQYF. The CDR3 DNA follows: TGTGCCAGCAGCTTAGTATCCGTTGGGCCCTACGAGCAGTACTTC. V and J are TRBV11-2 and TRBJ2-7; D unclear. The ends were cut back, 1 base at V and 2 bases at J, with 12 bases in the middle. In germline, CDR1 is SGHAT, CDR2 FQNNGV. The CDR3 length is 15 residues.

V usage is TRBV29-1 and J usage is TRBJ2-7; 9 bases are shared with TRBD1. CDR1 SQVTM and CDR2 ANQGSEA come from the germline V gene. V trimming: 6 bases; J trimming: 3 bases; junction bases outside the gene matches: 9. The CDR3 contains 14 residues. The DNA for the CDR3 is TGCAGCGTCGGGGGACAGGGTCCCTACTACGAGCAGTACTTC. This encodes CSVGGQGPYYEQYF.